The clone carrying this T cell receptor beta chain was seen a few times. Antigen: not known. Researchers made TCR beta libraries by using iRepertoire HTBI primers and running Arm-PCR on CDR3 regions. TCRdb reprocessed the multiplex PCR reads via MiXCR and lists one record per CDR3 protein. The data show 700,000 or so distinct CDR3 sequences, around 30% seen once. This specimen comes from a study of regulatory T cells in long-lasting Graves disease. On the study more broadly: Persistent cases took antithyroid drugs over 5 years and stayed TSH receptor antibody positive. Whole-study results and caveats: Persistent Graves' disease cases displayed lower TCR diversity than newly diagnosed ones. In persistent patients, shared public clonotypes (2,741) outnumbered those in new patients (around 1,000).

Stated time point: persistent/refractory GD, antithyroid drugs over 5 years with positive TRAb. PBMCs were the source of the RNA used for TCR sequencing. Graves' disease diagnoses used American Thyroid Association guidelines. The origin of this receptor is a female donor with Graves disease. The starting material was peripheral blood mononuclear cells (PBMCs), obtained when the disease was refractory, from a patient treated with antithyroid drugs.

The CDR3 DNA sequence: TGTGCCAGTAGTATGGTTCGAGGGGAGGAGGAAAAACTGTTTTTT. Encoded protein: CASSMVRGEEEKLFF. The chain recombines TRBV19 with TRBJ1-4; TRBD1 might be the D (5 bases). The CDR3 totals 15 residues. Germline V gene lookup returns CDR1 LNHDA and CDR2 SQIVND (reference sequence). The V and J ends lost 3 bases and 8 bases respectively, with 16 bases between them.